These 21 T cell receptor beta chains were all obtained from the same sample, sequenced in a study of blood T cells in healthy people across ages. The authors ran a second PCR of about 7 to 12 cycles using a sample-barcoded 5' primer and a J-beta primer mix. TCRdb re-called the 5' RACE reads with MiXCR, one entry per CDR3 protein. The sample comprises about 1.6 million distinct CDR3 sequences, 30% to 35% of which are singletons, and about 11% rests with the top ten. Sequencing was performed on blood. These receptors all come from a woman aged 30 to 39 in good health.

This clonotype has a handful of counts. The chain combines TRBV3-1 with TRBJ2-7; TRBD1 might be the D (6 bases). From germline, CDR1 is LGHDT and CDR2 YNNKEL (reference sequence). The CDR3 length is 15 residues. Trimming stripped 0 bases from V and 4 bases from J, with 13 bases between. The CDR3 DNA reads TGTGCCAGCAGCCAAGAGATTGGCAGGGGTTACGAGCAGTACTTC. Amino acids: CASSQEIGRGYEQYF.

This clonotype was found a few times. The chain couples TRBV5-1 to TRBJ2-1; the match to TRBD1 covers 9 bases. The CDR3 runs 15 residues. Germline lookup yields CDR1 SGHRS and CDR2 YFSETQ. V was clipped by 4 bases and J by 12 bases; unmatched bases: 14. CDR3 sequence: CASSPGTGSDTAQFF. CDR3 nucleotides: TGCGCCAGCAGCCCCGGGACAGGGTCCGATACGGCGCAGTTCTTC.

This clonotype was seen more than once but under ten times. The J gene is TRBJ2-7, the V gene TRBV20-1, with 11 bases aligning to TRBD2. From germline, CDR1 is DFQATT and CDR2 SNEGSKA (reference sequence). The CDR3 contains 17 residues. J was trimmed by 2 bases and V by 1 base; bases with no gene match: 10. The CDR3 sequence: CSARARTSGSLAYEQYF. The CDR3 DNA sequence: TGCAGTGCTAGAGCCAGGACTAGCGGGTCGTTAGCCTACGAGCAGTACTTC.

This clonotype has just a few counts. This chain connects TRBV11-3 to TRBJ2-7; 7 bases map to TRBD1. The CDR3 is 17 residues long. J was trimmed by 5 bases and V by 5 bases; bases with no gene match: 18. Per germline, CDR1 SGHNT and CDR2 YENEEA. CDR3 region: CASSPNRGPGILHEQYF. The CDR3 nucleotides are TGTGCCAGCAGCCCAAACAGGGGTCCTGGGATCCTCCACGAGCAGTACTTC.

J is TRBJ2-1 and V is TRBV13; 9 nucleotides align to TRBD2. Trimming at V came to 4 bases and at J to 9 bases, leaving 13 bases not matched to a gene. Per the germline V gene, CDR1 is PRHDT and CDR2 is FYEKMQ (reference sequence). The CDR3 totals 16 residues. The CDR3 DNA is TGTGCCAGCAGCTCATCCAGGACTAGCGTTTCCGGTGAGCAGTTCTTC. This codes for CASSSSRTSVSGEQFF. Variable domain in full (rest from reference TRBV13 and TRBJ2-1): AAGVIQSPRHLIKEKRETATLKCYPIPRHDTVYWYQQGPGQDPQFLISFYEKMQSDKGSIPDRFSAQQFSDYHSELNMSSLELGDSALYFCASSSSRTSVSGEQFFGPGTRLTVL.

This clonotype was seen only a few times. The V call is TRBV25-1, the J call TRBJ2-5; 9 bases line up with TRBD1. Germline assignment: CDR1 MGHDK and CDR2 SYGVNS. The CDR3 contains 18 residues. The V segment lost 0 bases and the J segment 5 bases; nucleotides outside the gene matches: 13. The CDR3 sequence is CASSEYKGRTGEEETQYF. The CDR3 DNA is TGTGCCAGCAGTGAATATAAAGGGAGGACAGGGGAGGAGGAGACCCAGTACTTC.

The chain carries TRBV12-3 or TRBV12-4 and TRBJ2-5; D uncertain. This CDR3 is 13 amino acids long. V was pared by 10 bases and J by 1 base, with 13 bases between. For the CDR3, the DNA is TGTGCCACGGGTTCCATAATCCAAGAGACCCAGTACTTC. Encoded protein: CATGSIIQETQYF.

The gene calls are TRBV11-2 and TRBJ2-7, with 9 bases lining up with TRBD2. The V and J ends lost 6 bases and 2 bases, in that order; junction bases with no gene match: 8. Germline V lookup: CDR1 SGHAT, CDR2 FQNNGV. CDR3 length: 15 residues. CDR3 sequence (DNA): TGTGCCAGCAGTCAAGGGACTAGCAAGACCTACGAGCAGTACTTC. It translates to CASSQGTSKTYEQYF.

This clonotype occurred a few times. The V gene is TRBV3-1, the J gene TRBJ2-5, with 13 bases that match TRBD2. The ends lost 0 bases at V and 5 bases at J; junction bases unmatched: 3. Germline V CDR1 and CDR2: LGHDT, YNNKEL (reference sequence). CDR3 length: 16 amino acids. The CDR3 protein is CASSQELAGGHETQYF. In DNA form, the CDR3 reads TGTGCCAGCAGCCAAGAACTAGCGGGGGGGCACGAGACCCAGTACTTC.

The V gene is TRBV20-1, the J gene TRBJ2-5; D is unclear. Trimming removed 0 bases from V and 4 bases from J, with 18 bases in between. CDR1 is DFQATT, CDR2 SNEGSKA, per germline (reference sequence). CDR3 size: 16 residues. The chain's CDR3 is CSARDPGLKGPETQYF. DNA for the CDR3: TGCAGTGCTAGAGACCCAGGTTTAAAGGGTCCAGAGACCCAGTACTTC.

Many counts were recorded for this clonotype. CDR3 coding DNA: TGTGCCAGCAGTCGCGGACAAATCGAGACGCAGTATTTT. Amino acids: CASSRGQIETQYF. The chain couples TRBV6-5 to TRBJ2-3; maybe TRBD1 (5 bases). Trimming pared 5 bases from V and 9 bases from J, leaving 15 bases between. CDR3 size: 13 residues. Germline V gene lookup returns CDR1 MNHEY and CDR2 SVGAGI.

The CDR3 here is CSVEREWGTEAFF. The CDR3 DNA reads as TGCAGCGTTGAGAGAGAGTGGGGCACTGAAGCTTTCTTT. The chain recombines TRBV29-1 with TRBJ1-1; D remains unclear. Germline V gene lookup returns CDR1 SQVTM and CDR2 ANQGSEA. Trimming removed 3 bases at V and 4 bases at J, with 12 bases between. There are 13 residues in the CDR3.

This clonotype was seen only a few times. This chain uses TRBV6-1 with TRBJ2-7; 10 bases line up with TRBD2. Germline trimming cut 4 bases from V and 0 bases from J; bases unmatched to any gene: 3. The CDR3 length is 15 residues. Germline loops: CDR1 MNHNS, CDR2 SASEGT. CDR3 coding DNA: TGTGCCAGCAGTGCCATAGCGGGGGGCTCCTACGAGCAGTACTTC. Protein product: CASSAIAGGSYEQYF.

The CDR3 DNA is TGTGCCAGCAGAAACAGGGGGCCGGTGACTGAAGCTTTCTTT. Its translation is CASRNRGPVTEAFF. The chain carries TRBV6-2 or TRBV6-3 and TRBJ1-1; 9 nucleotides match TRBD1. The CDR3 spans 14 residues. Germline trimming cut 6 bases from V and 5 bases from J; bases unmatched to any gene: 7. The V gene's germline CDR1 is MNHEY and CDR2 SVGEGT.

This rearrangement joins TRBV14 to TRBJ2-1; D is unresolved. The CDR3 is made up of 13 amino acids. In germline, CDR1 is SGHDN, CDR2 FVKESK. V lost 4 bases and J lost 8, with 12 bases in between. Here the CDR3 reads CASSRLSLDEQFF. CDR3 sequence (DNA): TGTGCCAGCAGCCGGCTATCTCTCGATGAGCAGTTCTTC.

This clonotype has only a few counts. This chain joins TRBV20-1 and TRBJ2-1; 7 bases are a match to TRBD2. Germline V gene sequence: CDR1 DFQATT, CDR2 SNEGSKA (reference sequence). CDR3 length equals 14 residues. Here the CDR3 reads CRTSGEGLIDEQFF. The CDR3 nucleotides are TGCAGGACCTCGGGGGAGGGCCTCATCGATGAGCAGTTCTTC.

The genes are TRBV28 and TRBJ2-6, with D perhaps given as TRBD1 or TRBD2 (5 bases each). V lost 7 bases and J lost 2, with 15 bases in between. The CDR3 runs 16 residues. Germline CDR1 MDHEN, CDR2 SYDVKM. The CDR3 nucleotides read TGTGCCAGCACCACCCCTGGGGGTCCTGGGGCCAACGTCCTGACTTTC. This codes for CASTTPGGPGANVLTF.

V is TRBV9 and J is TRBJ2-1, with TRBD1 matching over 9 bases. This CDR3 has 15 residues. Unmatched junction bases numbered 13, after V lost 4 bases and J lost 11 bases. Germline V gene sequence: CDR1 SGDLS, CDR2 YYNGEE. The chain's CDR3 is CASSSGTGIGNKQFF. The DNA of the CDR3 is TGTGCCAGCAGCTCCGGGACAGGGATAGGGAATAAGCAGTTCTTC.

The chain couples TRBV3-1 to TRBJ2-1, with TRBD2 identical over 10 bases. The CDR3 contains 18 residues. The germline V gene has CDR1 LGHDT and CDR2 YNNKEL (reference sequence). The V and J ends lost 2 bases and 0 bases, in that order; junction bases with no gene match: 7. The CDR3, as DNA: TGTGCCAGCAGCCAACCTCGACTAGCGGGCCGCTCCTACAATGAGCAGTTCTTC. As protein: CASSQPRLAGRSYNEQFF.

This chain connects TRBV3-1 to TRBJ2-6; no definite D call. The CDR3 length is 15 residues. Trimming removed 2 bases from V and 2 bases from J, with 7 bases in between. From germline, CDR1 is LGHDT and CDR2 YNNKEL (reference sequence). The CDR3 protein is CASSQWGTGANVLTF. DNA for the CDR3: TGTGCCAGCAGCCAATGGGGAACTGGGGCCAACGTCCTGACTTTC.

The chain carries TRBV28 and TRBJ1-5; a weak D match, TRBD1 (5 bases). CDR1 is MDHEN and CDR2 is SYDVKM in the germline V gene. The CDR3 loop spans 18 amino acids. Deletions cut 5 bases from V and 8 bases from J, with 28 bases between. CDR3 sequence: CASSPSVGLGSLGEPQHF. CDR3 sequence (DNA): TGTGCCAGCAGTCCTTCCGTGGGTTTAGGTTCGTTGGGGGAGCCCCAGCATTTT. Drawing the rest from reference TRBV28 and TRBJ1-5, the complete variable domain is DVKVTQSSRYLVKRTGEKVFLECVQDMDHENMFWYRQDPGLGLRLIYFSYDVKMKEKGDIPEGYSVSREKKERFSLILESASTNQTSMYLCASSPSVGLGSLGEPQHFGDGTRLSIL.